This is a list of T cell receptor beta chains from one sample in a study of monozygotic twins with inflammatory bowel disease. TCRdb reprocessed the 5' RACE reads and keeps a single row for each CDR3 protein, giving no DNA. The sample includes 400,000 to 500,000 distinct CDR3 sequences. The specimen was blood. The receptor source for this set is a human donor with ulcerative colitis or Crohn's disease, or a healthy co-twin of an affected twin (not recorded which). Both conserved end residues are part of each CDR3.

J,V,CDR3
TRBJ1-5,TRBV4-1,CASSTRQGGNQPQHF
TRBJ1-5,TRBV15,CATSRDGATGSDQPQHF
TRBJ1-6,TRBV6-5,CASSYRGALGNSPLHF
TRBJ1-1,TRBV7-9,CASRHITGTANTEAFF
TRBJ1-1,TRBV14,CASSLRQTSAEAFF
TRBJ2-7,TRBV28,CASSLSGGRYEQYF
TRBJ2-2,TRBV6-1,CASRVVANTGELFF
TRBJ1-5,TRBV12-3/TRBV12-4,CASSPHGQGTSNQPQHF
TRBJ1-5,TRBV18,CASSPGQGWPQHF
TRBJ2-4,TRBV20-1,CSARPTVNLAKNIQYF
TRBJ1-2,TRBV14,CASSQMSGKVGYTF
TRBJ1-5,TRBV5-1,CASSLDPQPNQPQHF
TRBJ2-3,TRBV14,CASSLTAGVGDTQYF
TRBJ1-1,TRBV6-6,CASTVKGGTEAFF
TRBJ2-7,TRBV29-1,CSVAPRSGLTQWYEQYF
TRBJ1-1,TRBV7-9,CATSPPRQGTEAFF
TRBJ1-1,TRBV18,CASSVTQNTEAFF
TRBJ1-3,TRBV6-6,CASRADSSGNTIYF
TRBJ1-1,TRBV7-9,CASSLTQGADTEAFF
TRBJ2-5,TRBV5-6,CASSLGVPGGQETQYF
TRBJ1-1,TRBV27,CASRLSGGLTEAFF
TRBJ1-5,TRBV6-1,CASSESPMGQPQHF
TRBJ1-2,TRBV20-1,CSGGGMAEYGYTF
TRBJ2-2,TRBV20-1,CSALLRDINTGELFF
TRBJ2-5,TRBV5-1,CASSSRSSGQETQYF